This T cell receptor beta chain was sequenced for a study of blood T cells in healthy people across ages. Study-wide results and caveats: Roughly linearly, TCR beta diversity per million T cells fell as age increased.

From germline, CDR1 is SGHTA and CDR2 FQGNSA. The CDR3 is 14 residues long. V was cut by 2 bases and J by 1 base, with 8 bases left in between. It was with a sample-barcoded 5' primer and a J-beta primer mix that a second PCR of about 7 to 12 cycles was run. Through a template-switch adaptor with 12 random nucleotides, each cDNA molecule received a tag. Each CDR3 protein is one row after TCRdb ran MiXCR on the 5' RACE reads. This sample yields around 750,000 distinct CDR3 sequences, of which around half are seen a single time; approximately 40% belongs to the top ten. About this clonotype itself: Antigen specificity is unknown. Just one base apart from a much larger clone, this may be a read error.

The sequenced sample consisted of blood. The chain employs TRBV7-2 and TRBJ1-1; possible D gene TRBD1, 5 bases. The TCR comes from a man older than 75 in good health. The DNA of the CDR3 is TGTACCAGCAGCTTAACAGGAAGGAACACTGAAGCTTTCTTT. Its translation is CTSSLTGRNTEAFF.